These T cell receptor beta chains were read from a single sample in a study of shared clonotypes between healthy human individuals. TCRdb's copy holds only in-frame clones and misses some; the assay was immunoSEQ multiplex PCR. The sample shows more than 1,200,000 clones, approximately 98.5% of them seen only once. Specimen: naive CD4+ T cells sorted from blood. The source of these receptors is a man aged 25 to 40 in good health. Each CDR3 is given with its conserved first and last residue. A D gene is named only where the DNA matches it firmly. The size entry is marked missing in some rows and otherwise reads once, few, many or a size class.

CDR3 protein: CASSLLPGGETQYF
CDR3 DNA: TGCGCCAGCAGCTTGCTACCAGGAGGCGAGACCCAGTACTTC
J gene: TRBJ2-5
V gene: TRBV5-1
clone size: NA
D gene: NA

CDR3 protein: CATATSAGGTQYF
CDR3 DNA: TGTGCCACGGCGACTAGCGCGGGAGGAACGCAGTATTTT
J gene: TRBJ2-3
V gene: TRBV15
clone size: NA
D gene: TRBD2

CDR3 protein: CASSIDDRGGYTF
CDR3 DNA: TGTGCCAGTAGTATAGATGACAGGGGAGGCTACACCTTC
J gene: TRBJ1-2
V gene: TRBV19
clone size: NA
D gene: TRBD1

CDR3 protein: CASSVDPYQPQHF
CDR3 DNA: TGTGCCAGCAGCGTAGACCCCTATCAGCCCCAGCATTTT
J gene: TRBJ1-5
V gene: TRBV9
clone size: NA
D gene: NA

CDR3 protein: CASIQPAPGNTEAFF
CDR3 DNA: TGTGCCAGCATTCAACCAGCCCCTGGGAACACTGAAGCTTTCTTT
J gene: TRBJ1-1
V gene: TRBV28
clone size: NA
D gene: NA

CDR3 protein: CASSEIPRGEQYF
CDR3 DNA: TGTGCCAGCAGTGAAATCCCGCGGGGCGAGCAGTACTTC
J gene: TRBJ2-7
V gene: TRBV6-1
clone size: NA
D gene: NA

CDR3 protein: CATSRGRTSSYEQYF
CDR3 DNA: TGTGCCACCAGCAGAGGCCGGACGAGCTCCTACGAGCAGTACTTC
J gene: TRBJ2-7
V gene: TRBV15
clone size: NA
D gene: NA

CDR3 protein: CASSPRVGDNEQFF
CDR3 DNA: TGTGCCAGCTCACCCCGGGTGGGGGACAATGAGCAGTTCTTC
J gene: TRBJ2-1
V gene: TRBV18
clone size: NA
D gene: NA

CDR3 protein: CASSIATGSFFYEQYF
CDR3 DNA: TGTGCCAGTAGTATAGCGACAGGGTCCTTCTTCTACGAGCAGTACTTC
J gene: TRBJ2-7
V gene: TRBV19
clone size: NA
D gene: TRBD1

CDR3 protein: CASSPRVSSSYEQYF
CDR3 DNA: TGTGCCAGTAGTCCCCGCGTATCCAGCTCCTACGAGCAGTACTTC
J gene: TRBJ2-7
V gene: TRBV19
clone size: NA
D gene: NA

CDR3 protein: CASSGTHNEQFF
CDR3 DNA: TGTGCCAGCAGTGGGACGCACAATGAGCAGTTCTTC
J gene: TRBJ2-1
V gene: TRBV6-6
clone size: NA
D gene: NA

CDR3 protein: CASSLSMLGSNQPQHF
CDR3 DNA: TGTGCCAGCAGTTTAAGTATGCTGGGAAGTAATCAGCCCCAGCATTTT
J gene: TRBJ1-5
V gene: TRBV28
clone size: NA
D gene: NA

CDR3 protein: CASWLRDRANQPQHF
CDR3 DNA: TGTGCCAGCTGGCTCCGGGACAGGGCCAATCAGCCCCAGCATTTT
J gene: TRBJ1-5
V gene: TRBV28
clone size: NA
D gene: TRBD1

CDR3 protein: CASRTDAPGGYTF
CDR3 DNA: TGTGCCAGCCGGACCGATGCCCCGGGGGGCTACACCTTC
J gene: TRBJ1-2
V gene: TRBV2
clone size: NA
D gene: NA

CDR3 protein: CASSLTSGSYEQYF
CDR3 DNA: TGCGCCAGCAGCTTGACTAGCGGGAGTTACGAGCAGTACTTC
J gene: TRBJ2-7
V gene: TRBV4-1
clone size: NA
D gene: TRBD2

CDR3 protein: CAWSVRGPNTEAFF
CDR3 DNA: TGTGCCTGGAGCGTTCGGGGTCCGAACACTGAAGCTTTCTTT
J gene: TRBJ1-1
V gene: TRBV30
clone size: NA
D gene: NA

CDR3 protein: CASSLNTEAFF
CDR3 DNA: TGTGCCAGCAGCCTGAACACTGAAGCTTTCTTT
J gene: TRBJ1-1
V gene: TRBV2
clone size: NA
D gene: NA

CDR3 protein: CASSHLRGRSGEQFF
CDR3 DNA: TGTGCCAGCAGCCACCTCAGGGGGCGGTCAGGTGAGCAGTTCTTC
J gene: TRBJ2-1
V gene: TRBV7-8
clone size: NA
D gene: TRBD1

CDR3 protein: CASSTLDRDTEAFF
CDR3 DNA: TGTGCCAGCAGCACCCTCGACAGGGACACTGAAGCTTTCTTT
J gene: TRBJ1-1
V gene: TRBV28
clone size: NA
D gene: TRBD1

CDR3 protein: CASSPGGRVTDNEQFF
CDR3 DNA: TGCGCCAGCAGCCCGGGGGGGAGAGTGACAGACAATGAGCAGTTCTTC
J gene: TRBJ2-1
V gene: TRBV5-1
clone size: NA
D gene: TRBD2

CDR3 protein: CASSVSVADTQYF
CDR3 DNA: TGTGCCAGCAGCGTGTCCGTTGCAGATACGCAGTATTTT
J gene: TRBJ2-3
V gene: TRBV9
clone size: NA
D gene: NA

CDR3 protein: CASSWAETQYF
CDR3 DNA: TGCGCCAGCAGCTGGGCAGAGACCCAGTACTTC
J gene: TRBJ2-5
V gene: TRBV5-1
clone size: NA
D gene: NA

CDR3 protein: CASSQYGKGGYGYTF
CDR3 DNA: TGTGCCAGCAGTCAGTATGGGAAGGGCGGCTATGGCTACACCTTC
J gene: TRBJ1-2
V gene: TRBV6-5
clone size: once
D gene: NA

CDR3 protein: CASRMNTEAFF
CDR3 DNA: TGCGCCAGCAGGATGAACACTGAAGCTTTCTTT
J gene: TRBJ1-1
V gene: TRBV5-1
clone size: NA
D gene: NA

CDR3 protein: CASSLAVGRETQYF
CDR3 DNA: TGCGCCAGCAGCTTGGCCGTGGGTCGGGAGACCCAGTACTTC
J gene: TRBJ2-5
V gene: TRBV5-1
clone size: NA
D gene: NA

CDR3 protein: CSVRGTLTDTQYF
CDR3 DNA: TGCAGCGTCAGGGGGACGTTGACAGATACGCAGTATTTT
J gene: TRBJ2-3
V gene: TRBV29-1
clone size: NA
D gene: TRBD1

CDR3 protein: CASSEVGTSAYNEQFF
CDR3 DNA: TGTGCCAGCAGTGAAGTTGGGACTAGCGCATACAATGAGCAGTTCTTC
J gene: TRBJ2-1
V gene: TRBV6-1
clone size: NA
D gene: TRBD2

CDR3 protein: CASSIRLARTDTQYF
CDR3 DNA: TGTGCCAGCAGTATCCGACTAGCTAGGACAGATACGCAGTATTTT
J gene: TRBJ2-3
V gene: TRBV28
clone size: NA
D gene: TRBD2

CDR3 protein: CASSATSGAYNEQFF
CDR3 DNA: TGTGCCAGCTCAGCAACTAGCGGGGCCTACAATGAGCAGTTCTTC
J gene: TRBJ2-1
V gene: TRBV18
clone size: NA
D gene: TRBD2

CDR3 protein: CASSFSTDTQYF
CDR3 DNA: TGTGCCAGCAGCTTCAGCACAGATACGCAGTATTTT
J gene: TRBJ2-3
V gene: TRBV7-2
clone size: NA
D gene: NA

CDR3 protein: CASKGTGEGAFF
CDR3 DNA: TGTGCCAGCAAAGGGACAGGGGAAGGCGCTTTCTTT
J gene: TRBJ1-1
V gene: TRBV6-1
clone size: once
D gene: TRBD1